What follows are 32 T cell receptor beta chains derived from one specimen sequenced in a study of blood T cell repertoires in COVID-19. Generated by immunoSEQ multiplex PCR, the TCRdb table keeps only in-frame clones and is missing some. Of 72,000 or so clones listed, roughly nine tenths are singletons. Sequencing input: peripheral blood. The receptors derive from a woman in her fifties or sixties with acute or convalescent COVID-19.

The rearrangement uses TRBV7-9 and TRBJ1-4; D is unresolved. Looked up from germline, CDR1 is SEHNR and CDR2 is FQNEAQ (reference sequence). The CDR3 consists of 12 residues. V was shortened by 5 bases and J by 8 bases, with 9 bases between the two germline ends. DNA for the CDR3: TGTGCCAGCAGCCCTGGCTTGGAAAAACTGTTTTTT. Amino acids: CASSPGLEKLFF.

The chain combines TRBV19 with TRBJ2-5; 12 bases map to TRBD2. V shed 5 bases, J shed 2 bases, and the junction held 9 bases outside the gene matches. The V gene's germline CDR1 is LNHDA and CDR2 SQIVND (reference sequence). This CDR3 comprises 17 residues. The CDR3 sequence is CASSGRRLAGAQETQYF. The DNA of the CDR3 is TGTGCCAGTAGTGGGCGACGACTAGCGGGGGCTCAAGAGACCCAGTACTTC.

This clone was recorded only once. The genes are TRBV6-5 and TRBJ2-2; a weak D match, TRBD2 (7 bases). V lost 7 bases, J lost 7 bases, and 16 bases lay in between. The CDR3 is 14 residues long. Germline V gene data show CDR1 as MNHEY and CDR2 as SVGAGI. This CDR3 reads CASTRGGGIGELFF. CDR3 sequence (DNA): TGTGCCAGCACCAGGGGAGGGGGTATCGGGGAGCTGTTTTTT.

V is TRBV20-1 and J is TRBJ2-5; no reliable D call. With 3 bases removed from V and 5 bases from J, the gap between germline ends came to 7 bases. CDR1 is DFQATT and CDR2 is SNEGSKA in the germline V gene (reference sequence). CDR3 length equals 11 residues. The CDR3 region has the DNA TGCAGTGCTAGTCTAGTCGAGACCCAGTACTTC. Protein product: CSASLVETQYF.

The rearrangement uses TRBV7-9 and TRBJ2-5; D call uncertain. The V gene's germline CDR1 is SEHNR and CDR2 FQNEAQ (reference sequence). V dropped 3 bases and J dropped 5 bases, with 4 bases sitting between them. The CDR3 has 11 residues. This CDR3 is CASSLSETQYF. The DNA of the CDR3 is TGTGCCAGCAGCTTGTCGGAGACCCAGTACTTC.

This chain links TRBV7-2 with TRBJ2-1; TRBD2 is a possible D gene (7 bases). The length of the CDR3 is 15 residues. V shed 2 bases and J shed 15 bases, with 23 bases lying between them. Germline CDR1 and CDR2: SGHTA and FQGNSA. DNA for the CDR3: TGTGCCAGCAGCTTAAATTTGGGTCTCGGCGGGGGCGTGTTCTTC. It specifies CASSLNLGLGGGVFF.

The chain couples TRBV2 to TRBJ2-7; 8 bases fit TRBD1. The J segment lost 2 bases and the V segment lost 5 bases, leaving 2 bases of the junction unmatched. This CDR3 spans 13 amino acids. Germline V gene sequence: CDR1 SNHLY, CDR2 FYNNEI. CDR3: CASSRDRTYEQYF. The CDR3, as DNA: TGTGCCAGCAGTCGGGACAGGACCTACGAGCAGTACTTC.

In DNA, the CDR3 is TGTGCCACCAGTGATAGGGGGGGAAGCTCCTACAATGAGCAGTTCTTC. Translation: CATSDRGGSSYNEQFF. The J gene is TRBJ2-1, the V gene TRBV24-1; tentative D call: TRBD2 (7 bases). V lost 3 bases and J lost 0, with 11 bases in between. Germline lookup yields CDR1 KGHDR and CDR2 SFDVKD. The CDR3 consists of 16 residues.

The chain is built from TRBV9 and TRBJ2-7, with D perhaps matching TRBD1 (6 bases). Trimming took 0 bases from V and 0 from J, leaving 7 bases between them. Germline values: CDR1 SGDLS, CDR2 YYNGEE. The CDR3 is made up of 14 amino acids. Written as DNA, the CDR3 is TGTGCCAGCAGCGTAGGGACAGTCTCCTACGAGCAGTACTTC. The encoded protein is CASSVGTVSYEQYF.

The rearrangement joins TRBV10-3 to TRBJ2-1, with 9 bases identical to TRBD1. V shed 10 bases and J 1 base; nucleotides not matched to a gene: 5. The germline V gene encodes CDR1 ENHRY and CDR2 SYGVKD. The CDR3 consists of 14 residues. Here the CDR3 reads CATRDRGSYNEQFF. Here the CDR3 DNA reads TGTGCCACCAGAGACAGGGGGTCCTACAATGAGCAGTTCTTC.

The chain has TRBV6-1 and TRBJ2-2; 7 bases match TRBD2. Germline V gene data show CDR1 as MNHNS and CDR2 as SASEGT. Trimming took 2 bases from V and 2 from J; bases not matched to a gene: 8. The CDR3 runs to 17 residues. The CDR3 loop is CASSEFMASGNTGELFF. CDR3 coding DNA: TGTGCCAGCAGTGAATTTATGGCTAGCGGAAACACCGGGGAGCTGTTTTTT.

The J gene is TRBJ1-1, the V gene TRBV19, with no clear D. V lost 3 bases and J lost 1, with 6 bases in between. CDR3 length: 13 amino acids. Per germline, CDR1 LNHDA and CDR2 SQIVND (reference sequence). The CDR3 bases are TGTGCCAGTAGTATCGTAAAGAACACTGAAGCTTTCTTT. Protein product: CASSIVKNTEAFF.

The chain combines TRBV6-5 with TRBJ1-1; TRBD1 matches 8 bases. Looked up from germline, CDR1 is MNHEY and CDR2 is SVGAGI. V shed 5 bases, J shed 6 bases, and the junction held 5 bases outside the gene matches. This CDR3 is 13 amino acids long. The CDR3 DNA follows: TGTGCCAGCAGTCGACAGGGGACACCTGAAGCTTTCTTT. Translating gives CASSRQGTPEAFF.

The chain joins TRBV19 to TRBJ1-4; perhaps TRBD1 as D (6 bases). This CDR3 comprises 14 residues. V dropped 5 bases and J dropped 8 bases, with 15 bases sitting between them. The germline V gene encodes CDR1 LNHDA and CDR2 SQIVND (reference sequence). For the CDR3, the DNA is TGTGCCAGTAGTTGGGGGGGCCTGCGGGAAAAACTGTTTTTT. Translating gives CASSWGGLREKLFF. The whole variable domain, remainder taken from reference TRBV19 and TRBJ1-4, is DGGITQSPKYLFRKEGQNVTLSCEQNLNHDAMYWYRQDPGQGLRLIYYSQIVNDFQKGDIAEGYSVSREKKESFPLTVTSAQKNPTAFYLCASSWGGLREKLFFGSGTQLSVL.

This chain connects TRBV27 to TRBJ1-2; TRBD1 aligns across 7 bases. The CDR3 totals 14 residues. Unmatched junction bases numbered 9, after V lost 11 bases and J lost 0 bases. Germline CDR1 MNHEY, CDR2 SMNVEV (reference sequence). The CDR3 here is CAGNRGRANYGYTF. DNA of the CDR3: TGTGCCGGTAACAGGGGACGAGCTAACTATGGCTACACCTTC.

The rearrangement links TRBV7-8 to TRBJ1-6; 8 bases align to TRBD1. Trimming cost V 4 bases and J 0 bases; bases outside gene matches: 8. CDR3 length: 18 residues. CDR1 is SGHVS and CDR2 is FQNEAQ in the germline V gene. Written as DNA, the CDR3 is TGTGCCAGCAGCTACCCTAGGACAGGGAGCTCCTATAATTCACCCCTCCACTTT. Its translation is CASSYPRTGSSYNSPLHF.

The gene calls are TRBV6-5 and TRBJ1-5, with TRBD1 as a possible D gene (6 bases). The CDR3 spans 13 residues. Per germline, CDR1 MNHEY and CDR2 SVGAGI. Trimming took off 7 bases at V and 6 bases at J, with 13 bases between the two ends. The CDR3 nucleotides read TGTGCCAGCAAGGGGGAGAGAGGTCAGCCCCAGCATTTT. This translates into CASKGERGQPQHF.

This clone was seen just once. The chain employs TRBV7-3 and TRBJ2-5, with 8 bases that match TRBD1. The CDR3 length is 16 residues. Germline CDR1 is SGHTA and CDR2 is FQGTGA. Trimming removed 5 bases from V and 5 bases from J; junction bases left unmatched: 13. The CDR3 DNA sequence: TGTGCCAGCAGCCGAACCGGGACAGGAGAAAGGGAGACCCAGTACTTC. It translates to CASSRTGTGERETQYF. The complete variable domain, with remaining parts taken from reference TRBV7-3 and TRBJ2-5, reads GAGVSQTPSNKVTEKGKYVELRCDPISGHTALYWYRQSLGQGPEFLIYFQGTGAADDSGLPNDRFFAVRPEGSVSTLKIQRTERGDSAVYLCASSRTGTGERETQYFGPGTRLLVL.

The rearrangement joins TRBV6-5 to TRBJ1-5; D call uncertain. Trimming shortened V by 3 bases and J by 7 bases, and 7 bases separated the two germline ends. The CDR3 spans 12 residues. Germline-derived CDR1 and CDR2 are MNHEY and SVGAGI. The CDR3 DNA follows: TGTGCCAGCAGTTATGGTCGGCAGCCCCAGCATTTT. Its protein product is CASSYGRQPQHF.

The chain has TRBV3-1 (or the pseudogene TRBV3-2) and TRBJ2-1; no firm D call. Germline V lookup: CDR1 LGHDT, CDR2 YNNKEL (reference sequence). The ends were cut back, 6 bases at V and 7 bases at J, with 7 bases in the middle. This CDR3 contains 11 residues. The CDR3 is CASRVDNEQFF. DNA of the CDR3: TGTGCCAGCAGGGTAGATAATGAGCAGTTCTTC.

The chain recombines TRBV4-1 with TRBJ1-5, with 10 bases identical to TRBD1. The CDR3 loop spans 15 amino acids. Germline V gives CDR1 MGHRA, CDR2 YSYEKL. V shed 3 bases, J shed 10 bases, and the junction held 9 bases outside the gene matches. CDR3 bases: TGCGCCAGCAGCCACGCGGGACAGGGGAGGGAACCCCAGCATTTT. This gives the protein CASSHAGQGREPQHF.

V is TRBV20-1 and J is TRBJ2-7, with TRBD1 matching 11 bases. The CDR3 runs 15 residues. CDR1 and CDR2 (germline): DFQATT, SNEGSKA (reference sequence). Unmatched junction bases numbered 5, after V lost 3 bases and J lost 1 base. Written as DNA, the CDR3 is TGCAGTGCTAGTGGACAGGGGGCAAAATCCTACGAGCAGTACTTC. Its translation is CSASGQGAKSYEQYF.

The J gene is TRBJ1-3, the V gene TRBV30; no firm D call. This CDR3 is 12 amino acids long. V lost 1 base to trimming and J lost 1 base, with 2 bases between them. Germline assignment: CDR1 GTSNPN and CDR2 SVGIG (reference sequence). CDR3 bases: TGTGCCTGGAGTGCGTCTGGAAACACCATATATTTT. This sequence encodes CAWSASGNTIYF.

The J gene is TRBJ2-5, the V gene TRBV27; 12 nucleotides align to TRBD1. The CDR3 is made up of 14 amino acids. Germline loops: CDR1 MNHEY, CDR2 SMNVEV (reference sequence). J was trimmed by 5 bases and V by 6 bases; bases with no gene match: 4. For the CDR3, the DNA is TGTGCCAGCAGGGGACAGGGGGCCCGGGAGACCCAGTACTTC. Its translation is CASRGQGARETQYF.

This rearrangement joins TRBV10-3 to TRBJ1-2, with D uncertain. Germline CDR1 is ENHRY and CDR2 is SYGVKD. Trimming took off 2 bases at V and 10 bases at J, with 14 bases between the two ends. The CDR3 consists of 13 residues. Here the CDR3 DNA reads TGTGCCATCAGTGAGGGGCTCCCGTACGTCTACACCTTC. This codes for CAISEGLPYVYTF.

The J gene is TRBJ2-1, the V gene TRBV5-1; 7 bases fit TRBD2. V lost 1 base and J lost 8; bases outside the gene matches: 6. CDR1 is SGHRS and CDR2 is YFSETQ in the germline V gene. The CDR3 spans 14 residues. The DNA of the CDR3 is TGCGCCAGCAGCTTGCACGGGGGAGGGGATGAGCAGTTCTTC. This translates into CASSLHGGGDEQFF.

The chain links TRBV4-1 to TRBJ2-2, with TRBD2 matching 8 bases. The CDR3 spans 16 residues. Looked up from germline, CDR1 is MGHRA and CDR2 is YSYEKL. After removal of 4 bases from V and 5 bases from J, the junction contained 9 bases not matched to a gene. This CDR3 is CASSPWPAGETGELFF. The CDR3, as DNA: TGCGCCAGCAGCCCCTGGCCAGCGGGAGAGACCGGGGAGCTGTTTTTT.

A remark on this clone: One junction end does not reproduce the germline sequence, and a read error may be involved. This sequence joins TRBV12-3 or TRBV12-4 and TRBJ2-3, with 9 bases aligning to TRBD1. The CDR3 loop spans 12 amino acids. CDR3 nucleotide sequence: TGTGCCAGCAGTTTGCTAGGGACAGGGAGGCATTTT. Amino acid sequence: CASSLLGTGRHF.

This clone was detected once. The CDR3 here is CASSHLGQGSYEQYF. The CDR3 DNA reads TGCGCCAGCAGCCACTTGGGACAGGGTTCCTACGAGCAGTACTTC. The chain couples TRBV4-1 to TRBJ2-7; 9 positions agree with TRBD1. Germline V gene lookup returns CDR1 MGHRA and CDR2 YSYEKL. This CDR3 has 15 amino acids. V was clipped by 3 bases and J by 1 base; unmatched bases: 4.

The chain couples TRBV2 to TRBJ2-1; 9 nucleotides line up with TRBD2. Germline V gene sequence: CDR1 SNHLY, CDR2 FYNNEI. V lost 8 bases and J lost 9; bases outside the gene matches: 14. The CDR3 loop spans 15 amino acids. As DNA, the CDR3 is TGTGCCAGCTCGAGGGTTAGCGGGGGAGTAGGTGAGCAGTTCTTC. It translates to CASSRVSGGVGEQFF.

This clone appeared once. The gene calls are TRBV5-4 and TRBJ2-7; possibly TRBD1 for D (5 bases). CDR1 and CDR2 (germline): SGHNT, YYREEE (reference sequence). Between the trimmed V and J ends, which lost 4 bases and 0 bases, there was a span of 14 bases. This CDR3 has 15 residues. The CDR3: CASSPEGALSYEQYF. CDR3 nucleotide sequence: TGTGCCAGCAGCCCTGAAGGGGCCCTCTCCTACGAGCAGTACTTC.

This chain links TRBV6-4 with TRBJ1-5; D is ambiguous. CDR1 and CDR2 from the germline V gene are MRHNA and SNTAGT. Trimming cost V 0 bases and J 0 bases, with 9 bases left between them. This CDR3 contains 16 residues. CDR3 region: CASSDSNGNSNQPQHF. The CDR3 nucleotides read TGTGCCAGCAGTGACTCGAACGGGAATAGCAATCAGCCCCAGCATTTT.